These T cell receptor beta chains were read from a single sample in a study of monozygotic twins with inflammatory bowel disease. Using the 5' RACE reads, TCRdb records one entry per CDR3 protein without DNA. The sample's table shows a few hundred thousand distinct CDR3 sequences. The source material was blood. The receptors come from a human donor with ulcerative colitis or Crohn's disease, or a healthy co-twin of an affected twin (not recorded which). Each CDR3 is given with its conserved first and last residue.

CDR3 protein: CASSQTQGAIDEQFF; CDR3 length: 15; V gene: TRBV3-1; J gene: TRBJ2-1
CDR3 protein: CASSPGGLGNQPQHF; CDR3 length: 15; V gene: TRBV6-4; J gene: TRBJ1-5
CDR3 protein: CASSLQGGRRADTQYF; CDR3 length: 16; V gene: TRBV7-8; J gene: TRBJ2-3
CDR3 protein: CATSDFSAGGRNEQFF; CDR3 length: 16; V gene: TRBV24-1; J gene: TRBJ2-1
CDR3 protein: CASSLWRGSTDTQYF; CDR3 length: 15; V gene: TRBV7-2; J gene: TRBJ2-3
CDR3 protein: CASSFRGSEQFF; CDR3 length: 12; V gene: TRBV5-1; J gene: TRBJ2-1
CDR3 protein: CAISENRGNNVKLFF; CDR3 length: 15; V gene: TRBV10-3; J gene: TRBJ1-4
CDR3 protein: CSGLQLHGTSGGIDTQYF; CDR3 length: 18; V gene: TRBV20-1; J gene: TRBJ2-3
CDR3 protein: CASSLIWGEKLFF; CDR3 length: 13; V gene: TRBV12-3/TRBV12-4; J gene: TRBJ1-4
CDR3 protein: CASSESGAGDYGYTF; CDR3 length: 15; V gene: TRBV25-1; J gene: TRBJ1-2
CDR3 protein: CASSRQATTGELFF; CDR3 length: 14; V gene: TRBV4-1; J gene: TRBJ2-2
CDR3 protein: CASSLGTGVRSGNTIYF; CDR3 length: 17; V gene: TRBV7-2; J gene: TRBJ1-3
CDR3 protein: CSAREGSNTDTQYF; CDR3 length: 14; V gene: TRBV20-1; J gene: TRBJ2-3
CDR3 protein: CSARVRWDDRGNQPQHF; CDR3 length: 17; V gene: TRBV20-1; J gene: TRBJ1-5
CDR3 protein: CASSVPGSPLHF; CDR3 length: 12; V gene: TRBV9; J gene: TRBJ1-6
CDR3 protein: CASKATGIAQPQHF; CDR3 length: 14; V gene: TRBV12-3/TRBV12-4; J gene: TRBJ1-5
CDR3 protein: CAISPGGTDTQYF; CDR3 length: 13; V gene: TRBV10-3; J gene: TRBJ2-3
CDR3 protein: CASSTGQTKETQYF; CDR3 length: 14; V gene: TRBV5-1; J gene: TRBJ2-5
CDR3 protein: CSAWKGNTEAFF; CDR3 length: 12; V gene: TRBV20-1; J gene: TRBJ1-1
CDR3 protein: CASGGVMDNEQFF; CDR3 length: 13; V gene: TRBV4-3; J gene: TRBJ2-1
CDR3 protein: CASSEGGAGDGYTF; CDR3 length: 14; V gene: TRBV2; J gene: TRBJ1-2
CDR3 protein: CASSLDWGETEAFF; CDR3 length: 14; V gene: TRBV6-2/TRBV6-3; J gene: TRBJ1-1
CDR3 protein: CASSPSGGAVDTQYF; CDR3 length: 15; V gene: TRBV10-1; J gene: TRBJ2-3
CDR3 protein: CASTGQGTTDTQYF; CDR3 length: 14; V gene: TRBV2; J gene: TRBJ2-3